This T cell receptor (beta chain) was recorded in a study of response to subunit inactivated influenza vaccine (dated by TCRdb to the late 2010s). Turning to the overall study: To follow how T cells responded to a trivalent subunit inactivated influenza vaccine, the researchers relied on deep quantitative profiling of the T cell receptor repertoire. What the authors observed across the whole study: According to the authors, only a limited number of new T cells may be recruited by each seasonal influenza vaccination.

Receptor amplification or capture employed RT-PCR. The sequencer listed for this sample is Illumina HiSeq 2500. TCRdb reworked the public reads: Q25 trimming with fastp, MiXCR clone assembly, productive beta chains retained. Rows merge per CDR3 protein into single entries with the most common DNA and genes. The table for this sample lists 150,000 to 200,000 distinct CDR3 sequences; over 8.5% of them were counted only once. Together, the top ten hold roughly 36% of the sample. Remarks on this clonotype: Its antigen remains unidentified. It has no much larger one-base neighbor in the sample; base qualities were not kept.

The sequenced sample was CD8+ T cells sorted from PBMCs, obtained about 24 months after vaccination. The receptor's source is a man aged 50 to 69 who received an inactivated influenza vaccine. Donor details come from another sample of the same person, matched by shared clones.

The nucleotide sequence reads TGTGCCAGCAGTTTATCGTACAGGGGACCCACCGGGGAGCTGTTTTTT. Protein translation: CASSLSYRGPTGELFF. This chain is built from TRBV28 and TRBJ2-2, and 7 bases in between align with TRBD1. The CDR3 runs 16 residues from the cysteine to the phenylalanine. Just the 48-base CDR3 DNA is kept, in frame starting at base 1. V has 1 base trimmed and J has 4 bases trimmed; junction bases matching no gene number 6. Per the germline V gene, MDHEN is the CDR1 and SYDVKM is the CDR2.